The clone carrying this TCR beta chain was found a few times. Primers used in a second PCR of about 6 to 12 cycles were a sample-barcoded 5' primer and a J-beta primer mix. Each cDNA was tagged by a template-switch adaptor containing 12 random nucleotides. TCRdb passed the 5' RACE reads through MiXCR, listing each CDR3 protein once. This table holds some 900,000 distinct CDR3 sequences, under 35% found once. This specimen comes from a study of blood T cells in healthy people across ages. Per individual sample, total RNA of at least 6 micrograms was extracted. V was pared by 2 bases and J by 1 base, with 14 bases between. Germline CDR1 and CDR2: MDHEN and SYDVKM. The CDR3 has 16 residues.

The specimen sequenced was blood. V and J are TRBV28 and TRBJ1-2; unclear D gene. This TCR was sampled from an elderly woman in good health. CDR3 nucleotide sequence: TGTGCCAGCAGTTTAGTTGTCACAACACGTAACTATGGCTACACCTTC. Amino acid sequence: CASSLVVTTRNYGYTF.